This entry is about one TCR beta chain. The same CDR3 also results from other DNA sequences found in this sample. Sequencing was performed with immunoSEQ multiplex PCR; in TCRdb, only in-frame clones are kept and a portion is missing. The sample records about 1,500,000 clones, approximately 96% being singletons. This record belongs to a study of shared clonotypes between healthy human individuals. Whole-study context: Each donor's CD4 naive and CD4 memory cells filled three plates apiece, CD8 naive two, and CD8 memory one.

This CDR3 spans 12 amino acids. Trimming took 2 bases from V and 2 from J, leaving 4 bases between them. Germline V gives CDR1 MDHEN, CDR2 SYDVKM. V is TRBV28 and J is TRBJ2-7; D remains unclear. The sequencing sample was made of naive CD4+ T cells sorted from blood. As to subset: CD45RA+ positively selected. This clonotype was obtained from a man aged 25-40 years in good health. CDR3: CASSLQAYEQYF. DNA for the CDR3: TGTGCCAGCAGTTTACAAGCCTACGAGCAGTACTTC.